Following are 13 T cell receptor beta chains from one sample sequenced in a study of T cell clonotyping in hematopoietic cell transplantation. The repertoire was sequenced with immunoSEQ multiplex PCR; TCRdb's copy has only in-frame clones and lacks some. The sample has fewer than 50,000 clones, approximately 90% seen once. Time point denoted: recipient sample about 28 days before transplant, after cytoreduction. Sequenced here: peripheral blood mononuclear cells, sampled before stem cell transplant. The receptors derive from a man in his 60s with biphenotypic leukemia. Some clones in this sample may be carry-over from other donors' samples.

The V call is TRBV30, the J call TRBJ2-7, with D possibly being TRBD1 or TRBD2 (5 bases each). The germline V gene encodes CDR1 GTSNPN and CDR2 SVGIG (reference sequence). Trimming shortened V by 4 bases and J by 2 bases, and 9 bases separated the two germline ends. The CDR3 loop spans 12 amino acids. As DNA, the CDR3 is TGTGCCTGGAAAGGGGAGACCTACGAGCAGTACTTC. It codes for CAWKGETYEQYF.

The chain has TRBV6-1 and TRBJ2-1; D not certain. The CDR3 sequence is 14 residues long. V was trimmed by 1 base and J by 8 bases, leaving 12 bases between them. Germline V gives CDR1 MNHNS, CDR2 SASEGT. The CDR3 nucleotides read TGTGCCAGCAGTGAAGTTCCCCGGAGAGATGAGCAGTTCTTC. It encodes CASSEVPRRDEQFF.

The chain links TRBV6-5 to TRBJ2-7, with D tentatively TRBD1 (5 bases). The germline CDR1 and CDR2 sequences are MNHEY and SVGAGI. V lost 5 bases and J 6 bases, leaving 14 bases between the germline ends. This CDR3 spans 13 amino acids. CDR3 coding DNA: TGTGCCAGCAGTACCCCAGACAGTTCCGAGCAGTACTTC. Amino acids: CASSTPDSSEQYF.

This clone was seen once. This rearrangement joins TRBV4-3 to TRBJ2-1; the D gene could be TRBD1 or TRBD2 (5 bases each). V was trimmed by 0 bases and J by 0 bases, leaving 15 bases between them. This CDR3 spans 18 amino acids. CDR1 and CDR2 from the germline V gene are LGHNA and YSLEER. The CDR3 sequence is CASSQDWGPLYSYNEQFF. DNA for the CDR3: TGCGCCAGCAGCCAAGATTGGGGACCCCTCTACTCCTACAATGAGCAGTTCTTC.

The chain recombines TRBV4-1 with TRBJ2-5; possible D gene TRBD1, 6 bases. The CDR3 contains 18 residues. The V gene lost 0 bases and the J gene lost 5 bases, with 22 bases spanning the gap. Germline CDR1 MGHRA, CDR2 YSYEKL. The CDR3 region has the DNA TGCGCCAGCAGCCAAGAATCGGCAGGGGTCCCCGGGTGGGAGACCCAGTACTTC. Translation: CASSQESAGVPGWETQYF.

The CDR3 coding sequence is TGCACCAGCAGCCAAGGGTTTCAACGAGGGTACGAGCAGTACTTC. This sequence encodes CTSSQGFQRGYEQYF. The chain employs TRBV1 and TRBJ2-7; the table's TRBD2 call for D was not verified on the DNA. TRBV1 is shown as a pseudogene. This CDR3 region has 15 residues.

The V gene is TRBV29-1, the J gene TRBJ2-2; unclear D gene. V was shortened by 4 bases and J by 0 bases, with 6 bases between the two germline ends. Germline loops: CDR1 SQVTM, CDR2 ANQGSEA. CDR3 size: 13 residues. The CDR3 here is CSVGGANTGELFF. The CDR3 coding sequence is TGCAGCGTTGGCGGAGCGAACACCGGGGAGCTGTTTTTT.

This sequence joins TRBV2 and TRBJ2-5; D might be TRBD2 (6 bases). V was clipped by 6 bases and J by 0 bases, with 17 bases between them. The CDR3 runs to 16 residues. Germline V gene lookup returns CDR1 SNHLY and CDR2 FYNNEI. DNA for the CDR3: TGTGCCAGCAGCCCCCAGGGTAGCGGAGACCAAGAGACCCAGTACTTC. Translated: CASSPQGSGDQETQYF.

This chain uses TRBV11-2 with TRBJ2-7, with TRBD2 identical over 15 bases. From germline, CDR1 is SGHAT and CDR2 FQNNGV. The CDR3 is made up of 17 amino acids. The ends lost 5 bases at V and 1 base at J; junction bases unmatched: 6. CDR3 sequence (DNA): TGTGCCAGCAGCGTGGGGACTAGCGGGGGGCTTTCCTACGAGCAGTACTTC. It codes for CASSVGTSGGLSYEQYF.

CDR3 sequence: CASSTDTGPEAFF. DNA of the CDR3: TGTGCCAGCAGCACAGATACAGGGCCTGAAGCTTTCTTT. V gene TRBV28 combines with J gene TRBJ1-1; D may be TRBD1 (6 bases). CDR1 and CDR2 from the germline V gene are MDHEN and SYDVKM. Trimming took 6 bases from V and 6 from J, leaving 14 bases between them. CDR3 size: 13 residues.

This chain joins TRBV19 and TRBJ1-1, with 8 bases matching TRBD1. Per germline, CDR1 LNHDA and CDR2 SQIVND (reference sequence). The CDR3 has 13 amino acids. V lost 6 bases, J lost 4 bases, and 4 bases stayed unmatched. CDR3 nucleotide sequence: TGTGCCAGTAGAGTAACAGGGGGCACTGAAGCTTTCTTT. This translates into CASRVTGGTEAFF.

This chain connects TRBV7-9 to TRBJ2-5; D remains unclear. Germline V gene data show CDR1 as SEHNR and CDR2 as FQNEAQ (reference sequence). The V end lost 1 base, the J end lost 5 bases, and 14 bases lay between the germline ends. CDR3 size: 15 residues. This CDR3 reads CASSLEGHDLETQYF. As DNA, the CDR3 is TGTGCCAGCAGCTTAGAGGGCCACGATTTGGAGACCCAGTACTTC.

The chain has TRBV7-2 and TRBJ2-2; the D gene is possibly TRBD1 (6 bases). The CDR3 runs 15 residues. CDR1 SGHTA and CDR2 FQGNSA come from the germline V gene. Trimming shortened V by 1 base and J by 4 bases, and 10 bases separated the two germline ends. The CDR3, as DNA: TGTGCCAGCAGCTTAGATACAGGGTCCACCGGGGAGCTGTTTTTT. Encoded protein: CASSLDTGSTGELFF.